This TCR beta chain came from a study of glioma-infiltrating T cells. Using RNA template, CDR3s of TCR alpha and beta were amplified with iRepertoire arm-PCR. Tissue mRNA or PBMC total RNA, 100-400 ng, went into one-step reverse transcription and amplification. TCRdb reprocessed the multiplex PCR reads with MiXCR, giving one entry per CDR3 protein. The sample shows some 160,000 distinct CDR3 sequences, 43% of them seen only once. Details on this clonotype: Antigen specificity is unknown. A read error is possible here, since a much larger clone lies one base away.

Study conclusions and caveats: Gliomas, especially low-grade, showed above-expected tissue-blood divergence; non-neoplastic patients showed below.

Between the trimmed V and J ends, which lost 5 bases and 6 bases, there was a span of 20 bases. This CDR3 is 16 amino acids long. Germline-derived CDR1 and CDR2 are MDHEN and SYDVKM. Sequencing was performed on glioma tissue, nonneoplastic brain tissue, or PBMCs (not recorded which). The chain carries TRBV28 and TRBJ2-1, with D possibly called TRBD1 or TRBD2 (5 bases each). The clonotype comes from a human donor with low-grade glioma or glioblastoma, undergoing nonglioma brain surgery, or in good health (not recorded which). CDR3 loop: CASSVPGTYPCNEQFF. CDR3 DNA: TGTGCCAGCAGTGTCCCCGGGACCTATCCTTGCAATGAGCAGTTCTTC.